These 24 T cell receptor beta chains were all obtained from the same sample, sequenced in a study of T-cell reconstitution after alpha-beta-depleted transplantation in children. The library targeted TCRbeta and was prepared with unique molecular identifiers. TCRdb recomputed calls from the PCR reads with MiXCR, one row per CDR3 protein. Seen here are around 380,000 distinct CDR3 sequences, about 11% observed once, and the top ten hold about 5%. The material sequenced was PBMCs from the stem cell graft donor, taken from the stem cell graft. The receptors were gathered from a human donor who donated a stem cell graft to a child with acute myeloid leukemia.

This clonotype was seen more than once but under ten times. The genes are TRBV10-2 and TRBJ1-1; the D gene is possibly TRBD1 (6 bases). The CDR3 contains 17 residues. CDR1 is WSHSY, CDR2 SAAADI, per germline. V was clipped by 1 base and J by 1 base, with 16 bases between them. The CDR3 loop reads CASSELGWGPGNTEAFF. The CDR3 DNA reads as TGCGCCAGCAGTGAGTTAGGGTGGGGGCCCGGGAACACTGAAGCTTTCTTT.

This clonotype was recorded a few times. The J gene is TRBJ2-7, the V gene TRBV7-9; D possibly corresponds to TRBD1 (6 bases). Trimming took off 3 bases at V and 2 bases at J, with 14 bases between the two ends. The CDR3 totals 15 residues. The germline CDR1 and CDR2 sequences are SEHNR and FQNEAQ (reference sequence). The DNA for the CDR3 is TGTGCCAGCAGCTTGACCCGGGACACTACCTACGAGCAGTACTTC. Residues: CASSLTRDTTYEQYF.

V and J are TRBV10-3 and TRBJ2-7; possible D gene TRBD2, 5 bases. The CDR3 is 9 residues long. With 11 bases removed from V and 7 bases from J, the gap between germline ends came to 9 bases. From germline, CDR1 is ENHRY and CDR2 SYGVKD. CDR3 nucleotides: TGTGCCCTACCGGGAGAGCAGTACGTC. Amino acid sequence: CALPGEQYV.

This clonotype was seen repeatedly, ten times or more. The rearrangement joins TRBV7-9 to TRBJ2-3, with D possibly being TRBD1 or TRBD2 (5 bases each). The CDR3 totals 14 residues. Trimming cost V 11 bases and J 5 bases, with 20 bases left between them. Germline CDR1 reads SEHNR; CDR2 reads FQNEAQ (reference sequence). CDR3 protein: CAGSLSGAGDTQYF. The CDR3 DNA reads TGTGCCGGGTCCCTTTCCGGGGCAGGAGATACGCAGTATTTT.

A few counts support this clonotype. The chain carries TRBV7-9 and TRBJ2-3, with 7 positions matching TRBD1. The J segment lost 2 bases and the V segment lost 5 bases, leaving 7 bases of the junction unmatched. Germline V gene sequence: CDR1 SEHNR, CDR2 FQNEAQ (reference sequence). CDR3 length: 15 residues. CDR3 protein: CASSTQGTDTDTQYF. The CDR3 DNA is TGTGCCAGCAGCACACAGGGGACAGACACAGATACGCAGTATTTT.

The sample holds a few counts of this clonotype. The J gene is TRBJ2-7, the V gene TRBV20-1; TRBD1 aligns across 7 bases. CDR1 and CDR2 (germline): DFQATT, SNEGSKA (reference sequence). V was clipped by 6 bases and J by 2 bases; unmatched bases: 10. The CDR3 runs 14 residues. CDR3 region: CSAMDRTSPYEQYV. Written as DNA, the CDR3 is TGCAGTGCGATGGACAGGACCTCTCCCTACGAGCAGTACGTC.

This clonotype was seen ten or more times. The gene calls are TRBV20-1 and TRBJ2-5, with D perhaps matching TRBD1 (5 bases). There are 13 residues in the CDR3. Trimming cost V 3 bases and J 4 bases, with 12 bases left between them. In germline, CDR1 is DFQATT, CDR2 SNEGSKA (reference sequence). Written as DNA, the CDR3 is TGCAGTGCTAGTATTGTCCAGGGAGAGACCCAGTACTTC. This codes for CSASIVQGETQYF.

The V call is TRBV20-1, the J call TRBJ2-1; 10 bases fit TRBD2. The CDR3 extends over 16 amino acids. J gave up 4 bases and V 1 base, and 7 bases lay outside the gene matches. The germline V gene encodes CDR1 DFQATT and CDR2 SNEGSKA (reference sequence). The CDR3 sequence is CSARAPSGRVYNEQFF. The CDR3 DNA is TGCAGTGCTAGAGCCCCCAGCGGGAGGGTGTACAATGAGCAGTTCTTC.

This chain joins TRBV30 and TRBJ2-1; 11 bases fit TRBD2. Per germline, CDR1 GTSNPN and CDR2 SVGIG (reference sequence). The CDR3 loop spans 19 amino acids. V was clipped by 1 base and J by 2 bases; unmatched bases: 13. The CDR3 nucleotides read TGTGCCTGGAGTGCCCTCTCTCCGGGACTAGCGGCCACCTACAATGAGCAGTTCTTC. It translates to CAWSALSPGLAATYNEQFF.

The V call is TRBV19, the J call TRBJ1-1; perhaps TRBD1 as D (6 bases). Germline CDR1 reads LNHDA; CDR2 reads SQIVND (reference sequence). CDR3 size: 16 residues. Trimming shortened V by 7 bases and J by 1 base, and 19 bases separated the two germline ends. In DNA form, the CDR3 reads TGTGCCAGTACCCTAAGGGGGGGGCGGAGGAACACTGAAGCTTTCTTT. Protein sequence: CASTLRGGRRNTEAFF.

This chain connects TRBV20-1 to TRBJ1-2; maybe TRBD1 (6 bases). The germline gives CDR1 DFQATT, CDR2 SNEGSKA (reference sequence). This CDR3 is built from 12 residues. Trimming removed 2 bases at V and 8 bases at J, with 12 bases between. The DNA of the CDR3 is TGCAGTGCTAGAAGGGGGGTCTGGGGCTACACCTTC. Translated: CSARRGVWGYTF.

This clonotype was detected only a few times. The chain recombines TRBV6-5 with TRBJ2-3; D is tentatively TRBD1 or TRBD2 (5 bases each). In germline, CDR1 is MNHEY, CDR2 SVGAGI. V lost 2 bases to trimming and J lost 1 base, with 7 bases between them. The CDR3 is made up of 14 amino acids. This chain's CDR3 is CASSYEGRTDTQYF. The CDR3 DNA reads TGTGCCAGCAGTTACGAGGGGCGCACAGATACGCAGTATTTT.

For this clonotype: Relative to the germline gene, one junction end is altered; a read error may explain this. This CDR3 is CSSSLAVKNSPLHF. The CDR3 DNA is TGTTCCAGCAGCTTGGCGGTTAAGAATTCACCCCTCCACTTT. The V gene is TRBV5-6, the J gene TRBJ1-6; no definite D call. CDR3 size: 14 residues. Germline V lookup: CDR1 SGHDT, CDR2 YYEEEE.

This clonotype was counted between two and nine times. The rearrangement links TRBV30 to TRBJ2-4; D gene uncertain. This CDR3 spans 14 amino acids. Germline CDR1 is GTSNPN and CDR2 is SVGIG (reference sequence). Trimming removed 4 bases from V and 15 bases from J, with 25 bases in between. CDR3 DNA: TGTGCCTGGAAAAGGGAAGAGTTGGGTAGGGCCCCGTACTTC. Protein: CAWKREELGRAPYF.

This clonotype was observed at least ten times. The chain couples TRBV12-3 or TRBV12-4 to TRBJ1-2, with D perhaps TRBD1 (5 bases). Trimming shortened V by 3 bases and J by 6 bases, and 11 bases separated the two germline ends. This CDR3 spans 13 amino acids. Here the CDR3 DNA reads TGTGCCAGCAGTTTGGGGGGATTCAATGGCTACACCTTC. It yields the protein CASSLGGFNGYTF.

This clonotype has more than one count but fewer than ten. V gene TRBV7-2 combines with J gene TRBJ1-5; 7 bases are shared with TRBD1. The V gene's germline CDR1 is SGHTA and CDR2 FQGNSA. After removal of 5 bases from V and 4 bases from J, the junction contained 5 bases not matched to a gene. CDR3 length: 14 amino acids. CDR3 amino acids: CASSRQGGNQPQHF. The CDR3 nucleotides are TGTGCCAGCAGCCGACAGGGCGGGAATCAGCCCCAGCATTTT.

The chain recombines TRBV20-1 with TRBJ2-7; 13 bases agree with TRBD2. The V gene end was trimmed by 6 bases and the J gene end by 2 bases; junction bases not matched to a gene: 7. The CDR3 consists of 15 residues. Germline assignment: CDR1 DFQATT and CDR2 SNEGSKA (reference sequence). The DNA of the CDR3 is TGCAGTGCCACCGGACTAGCGGGAGTCGCCTACGAGCAGTACTTC. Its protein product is CSATGLAGVAYEQYF.

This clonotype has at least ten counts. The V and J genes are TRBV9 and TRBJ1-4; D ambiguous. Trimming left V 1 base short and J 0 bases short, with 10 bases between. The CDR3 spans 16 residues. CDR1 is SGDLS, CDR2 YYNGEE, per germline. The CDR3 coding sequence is TGTGCCAGCAGCGTAAGTGATCGAGCAACTAATGAAAAACTGTTTTTT. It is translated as CASSVSDRATNEKLFF.

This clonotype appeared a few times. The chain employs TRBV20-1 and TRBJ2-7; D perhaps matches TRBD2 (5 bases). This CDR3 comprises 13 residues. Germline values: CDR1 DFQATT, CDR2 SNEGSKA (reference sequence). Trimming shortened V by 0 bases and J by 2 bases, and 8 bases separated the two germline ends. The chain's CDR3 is CSAREEATYEQYV. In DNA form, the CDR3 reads TGCAGTGCTAGAGAGGAGGCTACCTACGAGCAGTACGTC.

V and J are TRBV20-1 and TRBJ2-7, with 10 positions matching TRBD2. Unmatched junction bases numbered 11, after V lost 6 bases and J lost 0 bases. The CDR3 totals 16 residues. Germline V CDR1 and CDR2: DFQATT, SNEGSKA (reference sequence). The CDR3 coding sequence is TGCAGTGCCGAAGACCCTAGCGGGAGACCCTCCTACGAGCAGTACTTC. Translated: CSAEDPSGRPSYEQYF.

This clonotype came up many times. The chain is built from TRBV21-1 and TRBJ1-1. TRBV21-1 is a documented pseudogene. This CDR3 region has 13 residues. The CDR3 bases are TGTGCCAGCAGCAGGGGTTTGGACACTGAAGCTTTCTTT. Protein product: CASSRGLDTEAFF.

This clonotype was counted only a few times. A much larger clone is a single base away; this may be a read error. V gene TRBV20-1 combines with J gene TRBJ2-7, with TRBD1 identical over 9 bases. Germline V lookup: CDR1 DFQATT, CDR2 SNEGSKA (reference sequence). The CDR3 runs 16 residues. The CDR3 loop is CCARDSGGTGSAEQYF. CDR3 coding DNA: TGCTGTGCTAGGGACTCCGGTGGGACAGGGTCGGCCGAGCAGTACTTC.

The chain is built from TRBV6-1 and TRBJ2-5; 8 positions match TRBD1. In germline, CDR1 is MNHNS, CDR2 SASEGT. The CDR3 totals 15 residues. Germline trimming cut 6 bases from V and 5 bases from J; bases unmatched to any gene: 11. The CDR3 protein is CASRPRTGLRETQYF. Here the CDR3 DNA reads TGTGCCAGCAGGCCTAGGACAGGGCTTCGGGAGACCCAGTACTTC.

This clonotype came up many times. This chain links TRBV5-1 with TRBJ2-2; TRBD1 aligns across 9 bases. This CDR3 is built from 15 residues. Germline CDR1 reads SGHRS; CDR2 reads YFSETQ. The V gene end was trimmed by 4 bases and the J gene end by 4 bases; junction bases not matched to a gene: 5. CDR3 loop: CASSEGQGPTGELFF. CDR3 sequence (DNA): TGCGCCAGCAGCGAGGGACAGGGTCCCACCGGGGAGCTGTTTTTT.